Listed here are 14 T cell receptor beta chains from one sample, sequenced in a study of technical replicates of blood from several donors. Here immunoSEQ multiplex PCR was the method, and the copy in TCRdb shows in-frame clones only, minus some. The sample includes 60,000 to 90,000 clones, roughly 94% of them seen just once. What was sequenced was T cells isolated from PBMCs. All receptors come from a human donor in good health.

The chain is built from TRBV30 and TRBJ1-2; a weak D match, TRBD1 (5 bases). Germline V gene data show CDR1 as GTSNPN and CDR2 as SVGIG (reference sequence). V dropped 2 bases and J dropped 8 bases, with 15 bases sitting between them. The length of the CDR3 is 13 residues. The CDR3 bases are TGTGCCTGGAGTCTATCCAGGGATAGGGGCTACACCTTC. As protein: CAWSLSRDRGYTF.

The J gene is TRBJ1-5, the V gene TRBV7-8; no clear D gene. The germline V gene encodes CDR1 SGHVS and CDR2 FQNEAQ. V dropped 8 bases and J dropped 5 bases, with 13 bases sitting between them. This CDR3 contains 13 residues. The CDR3 loop reads CASSPLQDQPQHF. Written as DNA, the CDR3 is TGTGCCAGCTCCCCGCTTCAGGATCAGCCCCAGCATTTT.

The V gene is TRBV11-3, the J gene TRBJ1-2; 8 bases map to TRBD1. CDR1 and CDR2 from the germline V gene are SGHNT and YENEEA. The CDR3 has 15 amino acids. The V segment lost 4 bases and the J segment 2 bases; nucleotides outside the gene matches: 6. The CDR3 spells CASSSWDRTNYGYTF. For the CDR3, the DNA is TGTGCCAGCAGCTCGTGGGACAGGACCAACTATGGCTACACCTTC.

The chain carries TRBV13 and TRBJ2-7; D gene ambiguous. Germline V gene lookup returns CDR1 PRHDT and CDR2 FYEKMQ (reference sequence). Trimming shortened V by 6 bases and J by 0 bases, and 9 bases separated the two germline ends. This CDR3 has 13 residues. CDR3 in amino acids: CASSRRSSYEQYF. The CDR3 DNA reads as TGTGCCAGCAGTCGTCGTTCCTCCTACGAGCAGTACTTC. The variable domain in full, with the rest retrieved from reference TRBV13 and TRBJ2-7, is AAGVIQSPRHLIKEKRETATLKCYPIPRHDTVYWYQQGPGQDPQFLISFYEKMQSDKGSIPDRFSAQQFSDYHSELNMSSLELGDSALYFCASSRRSSYEQYFGPGTRLTVT.

The rearrangement joins TRBV19 to TRBJ2-7; weak D call: TRBD1 (5 bases). V was cut by 7 bases and J by 1 base, with 11 bases left in between. From germline, CDR1 is LNHDA and CDR2 SQIVND (reference sequence). This CDR3 is built from 13 residues. In DNA form, the CDR3 reads TGTGCCAGTACGGACACCCATTCCTACGAGCAGTACTTC. Translating gives CASTDTHSYEQYF.

V and J are TRBV7-8 and TRBJ2-7, with TRBD1 as a possible D gene (6 bases). CDR3 length: 13 amino acids. V lost 6 bases, J lost 5 bases, and 14 bases lay in between. Germline CDR1 reads SGHVS; CDR2 reads FQNEAQ. This CDR3 reads CASRGGTWDEQYF. The CDR3 DNA is TGTGCCAGCAGAGGTGGGACATGGGACGAGCAGTACTTC.

The chain combines TRBV5-6 with TRBJ2-5; TRBD1 agrees at 8 bases. Trimming at V came to 4 bases and at J to 5 bases, leaving 13 bases not matched to a gene. The CDR3 contains 16 residues. CDR1 is SGHDT and CDR2 is YYEEEE in the germline V gene. DNA of the CDR3: TGTGCCAGCAGCCTGGACAGGGCCTACATGCTGGAGACCCAGTACTTC. It encodes CASSLDRAYMLETQYF. Supplemented by reference TRBV5-6 and TRBJ2-5, the full variable domain reads DAGVTQSPTHLIKTRGQQVTLRCSPKSGHDTVSWYQQALGQGPQFIFQYYEEEERQRGNFPDRFSGHQFPNYSSELNVNALLLGDSALYLCASSLDRAYMLETQYFGPGTRLLVL.

V usage is TRBV13 and J usage is TRBJ2-5; weak D call: TRBD2 (6 bases). The V gene's germline CDR1 is PRHDT and CDR2 FYEKMQ (reference sequence). Trimming cost V 2 bases and J 8 bases, with 12 bases left between them. The CDR3 has 13 amino acids. The CDR3 region is CASSLLREVTQYF. In nucleotides, the CDR3 is TGTGCCAGCAGCTTATTGAGGGAGGTAACCCAGTACTTC.

The chain uses TRBV7-9 and TRBJ1-1, with 10 bases that match TRBD1. Looked up from germline, CDR1 is SEHNR and CDR2 is FQNEAQ (reference sequence). Trimming removed 5 bases from V and 3 bases from J; junction bases left unmatched: 6. The CDR3 runs to 15 residues. The CDR3 nucleotides are TGTGCCAGCAGCGCTCAGACAGGGGGCGACACTGAAGCTTTCTTT. Its translation is CASSAQTGGDTEAFF. Full variable domain (remainder filled in from reference TRBV7-9 and TRBJ1-1): DTGVSQNPRHKITKRGQNVTFRCDPISEHNRLYWYRQTLGQGPEFLTYFQNEAQLEKSRLLSDRFSAERPKGSFSTLEIQRTEQGDSAMYLCASSAQTGGDTEAFFGQGTRLTVV.

The V and J genes are TRBV10-3 and TRBJ1-6; 9 nucleotides line up with TRBD1. The CDR3 runs to 12 residues. J lost 8 bases, V lost 11 bases, and 4 bases had no gene match. Per the germline V gene, CDR1 is ENHRY and CDR2 is SYGVKD. The CDR3 bases are TGTGCCGCCGGACAGGGGCATTCACCCCTCCACTTT. Translated: CAAGQGHSPLHF.

The chain uses TRBV5-4 and TRBJ2-5, with 12 bases that match TRBD2. After removal of 1 base from V and 5 bases from J, the junction contained 12 bases not matched to a gene. The CDR3 extends over 18 amino acids. CDR1 SGHNT and CDR2 YYREEE come from the germline V gene (reference sequence). CDR3 loop: CASSLLLQTSGGGETQYF. DNA for the CDR3: TGTGCCAGCAGCTTGCTTCTCCAGACTAGCGGGGGCGGTGAGACCCAGTACTTC.

This chain joins TRBV29-1 and TRBJ2-5; 7 bases match TRBD1. After removal of 6 bases from V and 3 bases from J, the junction contained 7 bases not matched to a gene. The germline gives CDR1 SQVTM, CDR2 ANQGSEA. The CDR3 loop spans 13 amino acids. The CDR3 coding sequence is TGCAGCGTCGCAGGGACAGAAAAAGAGACCCAGTACTTC. Translating it yields CSVAGTEKETQYF.

The chain recombines TRBV10-2 with TRBJ2-3; TRBD2 is a possible D gene (6 bases). V lost 6 bases and J 1 base, leaving 11 bases between the germline ends. The CDR3 contains 14 residues. Germline V CDR1 and CDR2: WSHSY, SAAADI. The CDR3 bases are TGCGCCAGCAGAGCGGCTAGCGGCACAGATACGCAGTATTTT. It yields the protein CASRAASGTDTQYF.

The chain uses TRBV5-1 and TRBJ2-3; D might be TRBD2 (6 bases). The V gene lost 2 bases and the J gene lost 6 bases, with 16 bases spanning the gap. CDR3 length: 15 amino acids. CDR1 SGHRS and CDR2 YFSETQ come from the germline V gene. CDR3 protein: CASSLVNPSADTQYF. The CDR3, as DNA: TGCGCCAGCAGCTTAGTAAACCCTAGCGCGGATACGCAGTATTTT.